This record concerns one T cell receptor beta chain sequence. The clone's antigen remains unknown. No much larger clonotype is one base removed from it; base qualities were not supplied. The data were obtained in a study of long-term antiretroviral therapy in people with HIV (dated 2022 in TCRdb). The study in broad terms: The earliest samples were collected about a decade before the 2015 WHO recommendation for immediate ART, when ART was typically delayed until CD4 counts fell. Whether ART initiation and durable HIV suppression were associated with changes in peripheral blood TRB repertoire composition and diversity was tested in a retrospective serial study. From some 27 adults with confirmed HIV infection, the cohort provided approximately 190 cryopreserved PBMC samples, gathered serially across a mean of approximately six years (range 1-12). Among the approximately 32 participants with HIV, around ten were female. No cross-contamination during QIAcube processing was seen in test extractions of a monoclonal T-cell line run alongside a few dozen polyclonal samples. The investigation overall reported the following: ART initiation was associated with a significant increase in TRB diversity, but diversity stayed significantly below transplant donor controls even after long-term ART. Unsorted PBMC were profiled instead of sorted CD4+ and CD8+ T cells because pre-ART samples had limited cell numbers. HIV repertoires had narrower CDR3 length ranges than controls, and the network structure suggested an antigen-experienced repertoire that shifted only slightly toward naive after ART. Inferences about post-ART repertoire changes are limited because no data were available on ART adherence, viral resistance or therapy changes. Samples dated from about 2004 to 2018, and the ART regimens used may be less effective than current ones. Because PBMC availability was limited, only the TCR beta chain was sequenced, with no alpha chain pairing. At every time point, the repertoire was dominated by expanded TRB clones first identified before ART initiation, although this dominance fluctuated and, in many PLHIV, declined after ART.

The immunoSEQ hsTCRB v3.0 assay was used at survey level resolution to sequence the TRB variable region. TRB sequencing targeted a depth of about 40,000-50,000 T-cell genomes per sample. An Illumina MiSeq with a v3 150-cycle kit was used to sequence the pooled TRB libraries. Under the source paper's analysis protocol: Repertoire analysis ran in R within a reproducible Nextflow workflow covering QC, data transformation and analysis. LymphoSeq2, an R package for exploring AIRR-Seq data, was used to implement the custom analyses. Several samples that produced fewer than 5000 total TRB sequences were removed, so under 200 HIV repertoires were analyzed. Among the approximately 200 retained HIV repertoires, fewer than 65 were collected before ART initiation and 129 after ART initiation. Repertoires were downsampled to 5000 TRB nucleotide sequences, with summary statistics averaged over 100 downsampling iterations. TRB sequences were retained for analysis only if CDR3 regions of at least seven amino acids were present. Two measures captured diversity: a Shannon entropy-derived clonality score and the Gini coefficient. In repertoire networks, the top 5000 CDR3 amino acid sequences were linked whenever an edit distance of one separated two sequences. For TRB CDR3 amino acid sequences, antigen specificity groups and MHC restriction were predicted with GLIPH2. To flag known associations with CMV, EBV, HIV or tissue antigens, CDR3 amino acid sequences were compared against VDJdb and McPAS-TCR. Pre-ART, post-ART and control groups were compared with Wilcoxon signed-rank tests and Holm-Bonferroni correction. TCRdb stores this immuneACCESS table with in-frame sequences only. Part of the clones is absent; in the studies checked, under half of the shortfall reflects unresolved V genes, and no reason is known for the rest. That table gives V, J and clone size, and the DNA gave D and trimming. A total of more than 20,000 clones appear in this sample, approximately 80% of them only once. The ten most abundant clones make up about 5.2% of the sample.

Participants were included only if at least one PBMC sample before ART initiation and at least two post-ART samples were available. Every participant with HIV received treatment in the United States of America. Before DNA extraction, cryopreserved samples containing about 0.9-11 million PBMC were thawed and washed. At the time of the earliest PBMC sample for each participant with HIV, ages ranged from roughly 20 to 60 years. PBMC samples from each participant spanned 1-4 timepoints before ART initiation and 2-8 timepoints after ART initiation, with a median of 7 samples. For every participant, serial HIV viral load, CD4+ T-cell count, ART history and demographic data were obtained. Genomic DNA was extracted from unsorted PBMC with a Qiagen kit on a QIAcube, with processing performed in batches of 12 samples. This TCR was sampled from a man aged 25 to 40 with HIV. The sequencing used unsorted PBMCs, collected 4.4 years after starting antiretroviral therapy.

The DNA sequence is as follows: TGTGCCAGCAGCCCAGCTAGGGGACCTTCCTACGAGCAGTACTTC. Its protein is CASSPARGPSYEQYF. The sequence is built from TRBV7-8 and TRBJ2-7; the D gene assignment is perhaps TRBD1 or TRBD2, with each matching 5 bases. The junction carries 15 bases between V and J, which are trimmed by 5 bases and 1 base respectively. The germline V gene yields SGHVS for CDR1 and FQNEAQ for CDR2. Taken from cysteine to phenylalanine, the CDR3 has 15 residues. Just CDR3 DNA is preserved here, 45 bases in frame from base 1.